The present T cell receptor (beta chain) was sequenced within a study of blood T cells in healthy people across ages. Then a second PCR, running roughly 7 to 11 cycles, was carried out with a sample-barcoded 5' primer and a J-beta primer mix. TCRdb called the 5' RACE reads again in MiXCR, with one record for every CDR3 protein. This table holds about 970,000 distinct CDR3 sequences, just over 50% found once. V lost 1 base to trimming and J lost 9 bases; unmatched junction nucleotides: 8. The CDR3 extends over 14 amino acids. Germline lookup yields CDR1 DFQATT and CDR2 SNEGSKA (reference sequence). The receptor's source is a woman in her sixties in good health. The material sequenced was blood. The rearrangement joins TRBV20-1 to TRBJ2-1, with 8 bases lining up with TRBD2. The CDR3 protein is CSARGAAGVGEQFF. The CDR3 DNA sequence: TGCAGTGCTAGAGGGGCAGCGGGAGTGGGTGAGCAGTTCTTC.